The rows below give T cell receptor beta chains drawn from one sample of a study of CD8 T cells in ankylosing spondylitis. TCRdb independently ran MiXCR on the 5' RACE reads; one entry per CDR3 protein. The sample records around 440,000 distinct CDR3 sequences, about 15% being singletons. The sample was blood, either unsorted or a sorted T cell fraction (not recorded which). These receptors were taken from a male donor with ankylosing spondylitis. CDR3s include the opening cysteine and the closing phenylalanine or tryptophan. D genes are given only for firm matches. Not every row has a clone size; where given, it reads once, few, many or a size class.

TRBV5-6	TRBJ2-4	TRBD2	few	CASSLLAGAVEYF	TGTGCCAGCAGCTTACTAGCGGGGGCAGTTGAGTACTTC
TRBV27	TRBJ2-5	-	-	CASSWAYQETQYF	TGTGCCAGCAGTTGGGCGTACCAAGAGACCCAGTACTTC
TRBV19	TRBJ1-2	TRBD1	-	CASSIRDRGRDVYGYTF	TGTGCCAGTAGTATAAGGGACAGGGGGCGCGATGTCTATGGCTACACCTTC
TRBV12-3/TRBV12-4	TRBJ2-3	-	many	CASSLTEDTQYF	TGTGCCAGCAGTTTAACGGAGGATACGCAGTATTTT
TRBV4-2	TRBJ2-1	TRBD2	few	CASSQARGTSGRNEQFF	TGTGCCAGCAGCCAAGCGAGGGGGACTAGCGGTCGCAATGAGCAGTTCTTC
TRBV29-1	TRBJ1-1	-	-	CSVDPYMNTEAFF	TGCAGCGTTGACCCTTACATGAACACTGAAGCTTTCTTT
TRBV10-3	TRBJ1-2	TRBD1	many	CAISGTTGRVANYGYTF	TGTGCCATCAGTGGAACGACAGGGAGGGTCGCTAACTATGGCTACACCTTC
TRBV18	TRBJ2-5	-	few	CASSPLRGGQETQYF	TGTGCCAGCTCACCACTCAGGGGGGGACAAGAGACCCAGTACTTC
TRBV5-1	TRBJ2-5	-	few	CASSSDRRETQYF	TGCGCCAGCAGCTCGGACAGAAGGGAGACCCAGTACTTC
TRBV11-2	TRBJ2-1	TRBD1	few	CASSVGTGVYNEQFF	TGTGCCAGCAGCGTTGGGACAGGGGTCTACAATGAGCAGTTCTTC
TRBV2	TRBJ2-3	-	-	CASSEAVGSSRTDTQYF	TGTGCCAGCAGTGAAGCGGTAGGGTCTTCGCGCACAGATACGCAGTATTTT
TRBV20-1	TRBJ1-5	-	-	CSARVPGVSNQPQHF	TGCAGTGCTAGAGTCCCGGGAGTTAGCAATCAGCCCCAGCATTTT
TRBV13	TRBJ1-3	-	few	CASSLGLTGRPGNTIYF	TGTGCCAGCAGCTTAGGCTTGACGGGTAGGCCTGGAAACACCATATATTTT
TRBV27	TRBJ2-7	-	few	CASGERSEQYF	TGTGCCAGCGGGGAACGCAGCGAGCAGTACTTC
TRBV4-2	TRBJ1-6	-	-	CASSQSTGEDSPLHF	TGTGCCAGCAGCCAATCGACAGGAGAAGATTCACCCCTCCACTTT
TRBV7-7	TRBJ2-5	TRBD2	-	CASSLYTSGGEETQYF	TGTGCTAGCAGCTTATATACTAGCGGGGGCGAAGAGACCCAGTACTTC
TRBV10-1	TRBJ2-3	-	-	CASSAEGLTDTQYF	TGCGCCAGCAGTGCAGAGGGTCTCACAGATACGCAGTATTTT
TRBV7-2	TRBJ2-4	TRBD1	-	CASSLGDRLAKNIQYF	TGTGCCAGCAGCTTAGGGGACAGACTAGCCAAAAACATTCAGTACTTC
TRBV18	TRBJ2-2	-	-	CASSPPGAVNTGELFF	TGTGCCAGCTCACCACCGGGGGCAGTGAACACCGGGGAGCTGTTTTTT
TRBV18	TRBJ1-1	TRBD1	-	CASSRDRSGGNTEAFF	TGTGCCAGCTCACGGGACAGGTCGGGGGGAAACACTGAAGCTTTCTTT
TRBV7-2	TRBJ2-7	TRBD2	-	CASSLVGLAGDEQYF	TGTGCCAGCAGCTTAGTGGGACTAGCGGGAGACGAGCAGTACTTC
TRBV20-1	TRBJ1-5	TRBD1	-	CSARETGSNQPQHF	TGCAGTGCTAGGGAGACAGGGAGCAATCAGCCCCAGCATTTT
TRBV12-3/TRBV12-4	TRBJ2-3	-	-	CASSPDGGLKDTQYF	TGTGCCAGCAGCCCCGACGGGGGGCTTAAAGATACGCAGTATTTT
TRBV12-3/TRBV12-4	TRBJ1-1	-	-	CASTGARNTEAFF	TGTGCCAGCACAGGGGCACGGAACACTGAAGCTTTCTTT
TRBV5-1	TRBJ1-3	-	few	CASSLVWGGSGNTIYF	TGCGCCAGCAGCTTGGTATGGGGGGGCTCTGGAAACACCATATATTTT
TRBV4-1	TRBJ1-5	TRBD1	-	CASSQPGQRVGQPQHF	TGCGCCAGCAGCCAGCCGGGACAGCGAGTCGGTCAGCCCCAGCATTTT
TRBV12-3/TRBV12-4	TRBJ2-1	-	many	CATKPFRKNYNEQFF	TGTGCCACCAAACCTTTTAGGAAAAACTACAATGAGCAGTTCTTC
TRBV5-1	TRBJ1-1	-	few	CASRGPRSNTEAFF	TGCGCCAGCAGGGGACCGAGAAGTAACACTGAAGCTTTCTTT
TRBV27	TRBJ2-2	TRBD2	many	CASSLGGGWPGELFF	TGTGCCAGCAGTTTAGGCGGGGGATGGCCCGGGGAGCTGTTTTTT
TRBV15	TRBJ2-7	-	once	CATSRDHYEQYF	TGTGCCACCAGCAGGGATCACTACGAGCAGTACTTC
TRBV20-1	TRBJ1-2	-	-	CSAKGSGSLYGYTF	TGCAGTGCTAAAGGGTCTGGGTCTCTCTATGGCTACACCTTC
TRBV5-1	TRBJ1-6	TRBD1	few	CASSWDSGSSYNSPLHF	TGCGCCAGCAGCTGGGACAGTGGAAGCTCCTATAATTCACCCCTCCACTTT
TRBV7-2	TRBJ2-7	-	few	CASSLSYSEQYF	TGTGCCAGCAGCTTGTCGTACTCTGAGCAGTACTTC
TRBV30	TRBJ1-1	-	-	CAWSSGHFTEAFF	TGTGCCTGGAGTTCCGGACACTTCACTGAAGCTTTCTTT
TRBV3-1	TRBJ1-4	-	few	CASSQDTTGDNEKLFF	TGTGCCAGCAGCCAAGATACGACAGGTGATAATGAAAAACTGTTTTTT
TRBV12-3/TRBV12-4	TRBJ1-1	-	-	CASSFGGSDTEAFF	TGTGCCAGCAGTTTTGGGGGAAGCGACACTGAAGCTTTCTTT
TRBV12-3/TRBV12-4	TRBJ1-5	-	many	CASSFATGSDQPQHF	TGTGCCAGCAGTTTTGCGACGGGTAGCGATCAGCCCCAGCATTTT
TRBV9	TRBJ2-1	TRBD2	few	CASNRLAGDGEQFF	TGTGCCAGCAACCGACTAGCGGGAGATGGTGAGCAGTTCTTC
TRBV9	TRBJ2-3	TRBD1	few	CASSARGGGVRTDTQYF	TGTGCCAGCAGCGCCCGAGGGGGCGGCGTTAGGACAGATACGCAGTATTTT
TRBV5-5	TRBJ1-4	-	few	CASSPGTPATNEKLFF	TGTGCCAGCAGTCCCGGGACACCTGCAACTAATGAAAAACTGTTTTTT
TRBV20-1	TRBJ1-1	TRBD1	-	CSARGQGIVVNTEAFF	TGCAGTGCTAGAGGACAGGGTATCGTGGTGAACACTGAAGCTTTCTTT
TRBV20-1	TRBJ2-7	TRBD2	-	CSARDPGLAYEQYF	TGCAGTGCTAGAGATCCGGGACTAGCCTACGAGCAGTACTTC
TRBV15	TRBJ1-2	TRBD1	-	CATSRTGWDNGYTF	TGTGCCACCAGCAGGACAGGGTGGGATAATGGCTACACCTTC
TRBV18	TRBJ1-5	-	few	CASSPVQGLGQPQHF	TGTGCCAGCTCACCAGTACAGGGCCTGGGGCAGCCCCAGCATTTT
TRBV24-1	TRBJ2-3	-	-	CATSFRQDTQYF	TGTGCCACCAGTTTCCGGCAAGATACGCAGTATTTT
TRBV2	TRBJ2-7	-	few	CASSDQGLHAYEQYF	TGTGCCAGCAGCGACCAAGGACTTCACGCCTACGAGCAGTACTTC
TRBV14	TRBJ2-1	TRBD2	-	CASSPAGGAYNEQFF	TGTGCCAGCAGCCCGGCGGGGGGGGCATACAATGAGCAGTTCTTC
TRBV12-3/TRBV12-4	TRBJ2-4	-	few	CASSWRGGSAKNIQYF	TGTGCCAGCAGCTGGCGCGGGGGCTCAGCCAAAAACATTCAGTACTTC
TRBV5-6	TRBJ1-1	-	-	CASSFSSEAFF	TGTGCCAGCAGCTTCTCCTCTGAAGCTTTCTTT
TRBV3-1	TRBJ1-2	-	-	CASSQASVTLYGYTF	TGTGCCAGCAGCCAAGCGAGCGTAACGCTTTATGGCTACACCTTC
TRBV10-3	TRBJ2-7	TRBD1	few	CAISERTGGEEQYF	TGTGCCATCAGTGAGAGGACAGGGGGTGAAGAGCAGTACTTC
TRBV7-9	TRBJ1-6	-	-	CASSLGRGNSPLHF	TGTGCCAGCAGCTTGGGTCGGGGTAATTCACCCCTCCACTTT
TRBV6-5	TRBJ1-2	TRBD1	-	CASSYSGQPGQGHGYTF	TGTGCCAGCAGTTACTCTGGGCAACCGGGACAGGGGCATGGCTACACCTTC
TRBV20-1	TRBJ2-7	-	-	CSASGVAVEQYF	TGCAGTGCTAGCGGCGTCGCGGTCGAGCAGTACTTC